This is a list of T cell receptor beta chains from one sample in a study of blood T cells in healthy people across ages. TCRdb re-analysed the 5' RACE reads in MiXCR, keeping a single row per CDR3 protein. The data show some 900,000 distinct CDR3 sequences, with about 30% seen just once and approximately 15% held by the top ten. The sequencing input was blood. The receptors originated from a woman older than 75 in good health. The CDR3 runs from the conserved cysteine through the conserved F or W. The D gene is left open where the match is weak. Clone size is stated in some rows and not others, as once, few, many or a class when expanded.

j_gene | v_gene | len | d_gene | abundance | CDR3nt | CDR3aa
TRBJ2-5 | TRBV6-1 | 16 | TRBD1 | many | TGTGCCAGCAGTGACATACTCAGGACAGGCCAAGAGACCCAGTACTTC | CASSDILRTGQETQYF
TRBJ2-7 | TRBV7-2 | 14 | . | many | TGTGCCAGCAGCTACGACCAGGCGCGTTACGAGCAGTACTTC | CASSYDQARYEQYF
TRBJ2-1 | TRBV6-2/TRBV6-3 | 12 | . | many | TGTGCCAGCAGTTACATGTACAATGAGCAGTTCTTC | CASSYMYNEQFF
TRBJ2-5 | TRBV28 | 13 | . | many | TGTGCCAGCAGTTTAGTCGGGTCGGAGACCCAGTACTTC | CASSLVGSETQYF
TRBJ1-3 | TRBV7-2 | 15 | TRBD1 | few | TGTGCCAGCAGCTTAGCACAGGGGCAAGGAAACACCATATATTTT | CASSLAQGQGNTIYF
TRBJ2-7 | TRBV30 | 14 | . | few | TGTGCCGGGAAAACCAGGACTGGTGCCTACGAGCAGTACTTC | CAGKTRTGAYEQYF
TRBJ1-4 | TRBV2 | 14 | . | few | TGTGCCACTTTGGAAGGCGGATTAAATGAAAAACTGTTTTTT | CATLEGGLNEKLFF
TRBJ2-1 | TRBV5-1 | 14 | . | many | TGCGCCAGCAGCCCAAGGGCAGGGACTGATGAGCAGTTCTTC | CASSPRAGTDEQFF
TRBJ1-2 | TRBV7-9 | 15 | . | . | TGTGCCAGCAGCCGCCCCGGGGCCGAGGGGTATGGCTACACCTTC | CASSRPGAEGYGYTF
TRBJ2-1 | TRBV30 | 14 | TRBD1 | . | TGTGCCTGCCCTCAGGGGGCATTTGACAATGAGCAGTTCTTC | CACPQGAFDNEQFF
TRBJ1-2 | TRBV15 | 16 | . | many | TGTGCCACCAGCAGAGGGGGGGGCAGCACTAACTATGGCTACACCTTC | CATSRGGGSTNYGYTF
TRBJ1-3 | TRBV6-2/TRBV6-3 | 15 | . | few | TGTGCCAGCAGTTATCGGCGGAGCTCTGGAAACACCATATATTTT | CASSYRRSSGNTIYF
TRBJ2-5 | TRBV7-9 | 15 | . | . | TGTGCCAGCAGCCCCCCCCCTCGGCTGGGGGAGACCCAGTACTTC | CASSPPPRLGETQYF
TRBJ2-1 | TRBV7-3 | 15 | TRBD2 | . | TGTGCCAGCAGCTCCATAGGCGGGGGATACAATGAGCAGTTCTTC | CASSSIGGGYNEQFF
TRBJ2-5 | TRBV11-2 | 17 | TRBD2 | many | TGTGCCAGCAGCTTAGACCCTGGGCGGGGGGGCACAGAGACCCAGTACTTC | CASSLDPGRGGTETQYF
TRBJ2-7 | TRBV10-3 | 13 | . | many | TGTGCCATCAGAGAGGGAGGAGGTTACGAGCAGTACTTC | CAIREGGGYEQYF
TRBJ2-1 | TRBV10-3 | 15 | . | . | TGTGCCATCAGTGATGAGGGGTCCTCCTACAATGAGCAGTTCTTC | CAISDEGSSYNEQFF
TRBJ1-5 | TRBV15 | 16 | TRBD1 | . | TGTGCCCCCAGCAGAGCGACAGGGTTGGGCAATCAGCCCCAGCATTTT | CAPSRATGLGNQPQHF
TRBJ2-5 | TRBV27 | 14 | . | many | TGTGCCAGCAGTACAGGTCGGGACACAAAGACCCAGTACTTC | CASSTGRDTKTQYF
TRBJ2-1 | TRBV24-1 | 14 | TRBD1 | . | TGTGCCACCAGTGACGCTGGACAGGTTAATGGGCAGTTCTTC | CATSDAGQVNGQFF